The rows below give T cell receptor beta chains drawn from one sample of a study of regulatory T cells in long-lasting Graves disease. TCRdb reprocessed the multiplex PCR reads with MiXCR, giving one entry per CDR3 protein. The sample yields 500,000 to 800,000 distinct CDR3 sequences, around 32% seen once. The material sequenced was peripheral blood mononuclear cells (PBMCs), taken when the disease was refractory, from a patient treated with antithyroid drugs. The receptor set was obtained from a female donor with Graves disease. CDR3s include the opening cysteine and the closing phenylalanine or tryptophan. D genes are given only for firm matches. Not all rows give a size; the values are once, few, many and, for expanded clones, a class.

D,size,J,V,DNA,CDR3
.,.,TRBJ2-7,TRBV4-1,TGCGCCAGCAGCCAAGCCTCCAGCTCCTACGAGCAGTACTTC,CASSQASSSYEQYF
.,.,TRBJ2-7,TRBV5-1,TGCGCCAGCAGCTTGGGAGGCAGGGAGGAGCAGTACTTC,CASSLGGREEQYF
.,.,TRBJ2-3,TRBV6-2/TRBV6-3,TGTGCCAGCGGCGGAGGCACGCAGTATTTT,CASGGGTQYF
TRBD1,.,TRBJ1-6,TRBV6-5,TGTGCCAGCAGTTACAGGGGGCCGAGCTCCTATAATTCACCCCTCCACTTT,CASSYRGPSSYNSPLHF
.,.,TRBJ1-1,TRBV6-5,TGTGCCAGCAGTTACTCTCGCCTGGGGAACACTGAAGCTTTCTTT,CASSYSRLGNTEAFF
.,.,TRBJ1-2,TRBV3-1,TGTGCCAGCAGCCAAGATTGGGTCGGGGGTGGCTACACCTTC,CASSQDWVGGGYTF
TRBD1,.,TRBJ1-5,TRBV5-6,TGTGCCAGCAGCTTGTCAGGGGGCATGGGCAATCAGCCCCAGCATTTT,CASSLSGGMGNQPQHF
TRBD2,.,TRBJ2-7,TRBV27,TGTGCCAGCACCCCCGGGACTAGCGGGAGCAACGAGCAGTACTTC,CASTPGTSGSNEQYF
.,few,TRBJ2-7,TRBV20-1,TGCAGTGCCACAGTTAGCGGAAACTCCTACGAGCAGTACTTC,CSATVSGNSYEQYF
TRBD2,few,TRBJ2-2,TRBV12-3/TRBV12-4,TGTGCCAGCAGTTTGGTTAGCGGGAGAAACACCGGGGAGCTGTTTTTT,CASSLVSGRNTGELFF
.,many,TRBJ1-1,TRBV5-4,TGTGCCAGCAGCTTGGAGTTGGAGAACACTGAAGCTTTCTTT,CASSLELENTEAFF
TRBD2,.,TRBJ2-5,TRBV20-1,TGCAGTGCTGCAGAGCCTAGCGGGAAGACCCAGTACTTC,CSAAEPSGKTQYF
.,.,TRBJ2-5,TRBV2,TGTGCCAGCAGTGTGTCCACGAAGCAAGAGACCCAGTACTTC,CASSVSTKQETQYF
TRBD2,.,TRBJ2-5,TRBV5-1,TGCGCCAGCAGCCCCCCGACTAGCGGGAGATCGGAGACCCAGTACTTC,CASSPPTSGRSETQYF
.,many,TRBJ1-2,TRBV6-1,TGTGCCAGCAGTGAACGGAAGAACTATGGCTACACCTTC,CASSERKNYGYTF
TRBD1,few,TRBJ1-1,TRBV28,TGTGCCAGCAGTTCCCAACAGGGGGCCGGCCTTGAAGCTTTCTTT,CASSSQQGAGLEAFF
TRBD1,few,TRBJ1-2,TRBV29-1,TGCAGCGTTGGGACAGGGGACTATGGCTACACCTTC,CSVGTGDYGYTF
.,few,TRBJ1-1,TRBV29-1,TGCAGCGTTGCTTGGGGGGTGGTTGGCACTGAAGCTTTCTTT,CSVAWGVVGTEAFF
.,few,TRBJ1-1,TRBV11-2,TGTGCCAGCAGCTTGGAGACAGTCTTGAACACTGAAGCTTTCTTT,CASSLETVLNTEAFF
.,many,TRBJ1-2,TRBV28,TGTGCCAGCAAGCAGGACAACTATGGCTACACCTTC,CASKQDNYGYTF
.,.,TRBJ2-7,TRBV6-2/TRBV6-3,TGTGCCAGCAGTTACCGAACGACCCGAAGCTCCTACGAGCAGTACTTC,CASSYRTTRSSYEQYF
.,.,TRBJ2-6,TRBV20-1,TGCAGTGCTAGTGGGTTGCGGCTCTCTGGGGCCAACGTCCTGACTTTC,CSASGLRLSGANVLTF
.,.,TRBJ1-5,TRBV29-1,TGCAGCGTGTGCAGGGATAGCAATCAGCCCCAGCATTTT,CSVCRDSNQPQHF
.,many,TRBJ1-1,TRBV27,TGTGCCAGCAGCCTCTCCTGGGGGAACACTGAAGCTTTCTTT,CASSLSWGNTEAFF
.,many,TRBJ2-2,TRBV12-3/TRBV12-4,TGTGCCAGCTCTCCCCTGGGTACCGGGGAGCTGTTTTTT,CASSPLGTGELFF
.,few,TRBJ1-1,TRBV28,TGTGCCAGCAGTTTAGACGGGGGGCGGGGCGCTGAAGCTTTCTTT,CASSLDGGRGAEAFF
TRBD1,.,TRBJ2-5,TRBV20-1,TGCAGTGCTATCCCCCCTTCCACGATTGGGACAGGGGGCCCTAGGGAGACCCAGTACTTC,CSAIPPSTIGTGGPRETQYF
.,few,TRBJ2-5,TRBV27,TGTGCCAGCGGTTGGGGAGAGACCCAGTACTTC,CASGWGETQYF
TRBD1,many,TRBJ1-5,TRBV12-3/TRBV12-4,TGTGCCAGCAGTTTAGGGACAGGGGGAGTAAGGAATCAGCCCCAGCATTTT,CASSLGTGGVRNQPQHF
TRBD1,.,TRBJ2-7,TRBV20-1,TGCAGTGCTAGACAGGGGGCCATCTCCTACGAGCAGTACTTC,CSARQGAISYEQYF
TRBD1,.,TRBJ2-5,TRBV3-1,TGTGCCAGCAGCCAAGACGGGACAGGGCTCCAAGAGACCCAGTACTTC,CASSQDGTGLQETQYF
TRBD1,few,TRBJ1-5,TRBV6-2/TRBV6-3,TGTGCCAGCAGTTACGGAGGGGACAGGGGCCAGCCCCAGCATTTT,CASSYGGDRGQPQHF
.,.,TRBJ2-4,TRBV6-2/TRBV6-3,TGTGCCAGCAGTGAAATTGCGGGCAGACTAGCCAAAAACATTCAGTACTTC,CASSEIAGRLAKNIQYF
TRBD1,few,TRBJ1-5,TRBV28,TGTGCCAGCAGTTTATGGGGGGGACAGGGGTTCAATCAGCCCCAGCATTTT,CASSLWGGQGFNQPQHF
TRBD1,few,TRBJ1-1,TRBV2,TGTGCCAGCAGTGGGGGGGACAGGGCGGGGACTGAAGCTTTCTTT,CASSGGDRAGTEAFF
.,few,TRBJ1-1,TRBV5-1,TGCGCCAGCAGCTTGGCGACGGATCTTGAAGCTTTCTTT,CASSLATDLEAFF
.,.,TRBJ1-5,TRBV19,TGTGCCAGTAGTATAACCGCAGGGGGCAATCAGCCCCAGCATTTT,CASSITAGGNQPQHF
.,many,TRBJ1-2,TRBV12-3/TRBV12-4,TGTGCCAGCAGTTTCGGGCGGGCACACCGGGGCTACACCTTC,CASSFGRAHRGYTF
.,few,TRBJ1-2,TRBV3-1,TGTGCCAGCAGCCAAGTAAGGGAATATGGCTACACCTTC,CASSQVREYGYTF
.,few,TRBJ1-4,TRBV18,TGTGCCAGCTCACCACAAATCACTACGGGACGGCAAAATGAAAAACTGTTTTTT,CASSPQITTGRQNEKLFF
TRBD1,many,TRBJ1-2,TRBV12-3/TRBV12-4,TGTGCCAGTACACGACAGGGGAAGCACTATGGCTACACCTTC,CASTRQGKHYGYTF
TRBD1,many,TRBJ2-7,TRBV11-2,TGTGCCAGCAGCTTAGATGCCCAGGGGGCGTACGAGCAGTACTTC,CASSLDAQGAYEQYF
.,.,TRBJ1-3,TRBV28,TGTGCCAGCAGTCCCCCAGGGGTCCGAAACACCATATATTTT,CASSPPGVRNTIYF
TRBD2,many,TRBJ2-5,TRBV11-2,TGTGCCAGCAGCTCAGTAAGCGGGAGTCCCCAAGAGACCCAGTACTTC,CASSSVSGSPQETQYF
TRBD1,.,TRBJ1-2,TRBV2,TGTGCCAGATTGACAGGGAACTATGGCTACACCTTC,CARLTGNYGYTF
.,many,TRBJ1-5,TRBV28,TGTGCCAGCAGTTTGGAGGCGGGGAATCAGCCCCAGCATTTT,CASSLEAGNQPQHF
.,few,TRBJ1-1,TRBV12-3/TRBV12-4,TGTGCCAGCAGTCCGTTGCAGGGTACGGCTGAAGCTTTCTTT,CASSPLQGTAEAFF
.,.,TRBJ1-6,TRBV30,TGTGCCTGGAGTGTAGGGAGACAGGTCTCCTATAATTCACCCCTCCACTTT,CAWSVGRQVSYNSPLHF
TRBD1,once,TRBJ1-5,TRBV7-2,TGTGCCAGCAGCAAAGACAGGGGTAGCAATCAGCCCCAGCATTTT,CASSKDRGSNQPQHF
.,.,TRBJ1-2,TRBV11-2,TGTGCCAGCAGCTTATCAGGGGTCGGCGACACCTTC,CASSLSGVGDTF
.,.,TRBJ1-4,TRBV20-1,TGCAGTGCCGCGGGGGGAGGGAATGAAAAACTGTTTTTT,CSAAGGGNEKLFF
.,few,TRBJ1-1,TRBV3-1,TGTGCCAGCAGCCCGACAGCCAGCGGGTTCGCTTTCTTT,CASSPTASGFAFF
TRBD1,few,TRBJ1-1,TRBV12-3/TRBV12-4,TGTGCCAGCAGCTTAGCGGGGCAGGGGGTGAACACTGAAGCTTTCTTT,CASSLAGQGVNTEAFF
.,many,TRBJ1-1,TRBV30,TGTGCCTGGAGTGTCGGAGCTGAAGCTTTCTTT,CAWSVGAEAFF
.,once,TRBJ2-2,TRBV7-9,TGTGCCAGCAGCCCGAGAGTCAGCCTCACCGGGGAGCTGTTTTTT,CASSPRVSLTGELFF
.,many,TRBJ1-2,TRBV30,TGTGCCTGGAGTGCCGGGCGAGGGTTCGGCTACACCTTC,CAWSAGRGFGYTF
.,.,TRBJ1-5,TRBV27,TGTGCCAGCACCAAACTAAACTCACAGGGATCGTATCAGCCCCAGCATTTT,CASTKLNSQGSYQPQHF
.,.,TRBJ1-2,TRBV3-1,TGTGCCAGCAGCCAAGGGGGAGCAGCCTTGAATGGCTACACCTTC,CASSQGGAALNGYTF
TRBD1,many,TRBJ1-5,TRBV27,TGTGCCAGCAGTTGGGGACAGGGTGGTAATCAGCCCCAGCATTTT,CASSWGQGGNQPQHF
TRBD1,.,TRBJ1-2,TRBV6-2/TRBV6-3,TGTGCCAGCAGTTATACCGGGACAGGGGGCGCGGATGGCTACACCTTC,CASSYTGTGGADGYTF